Here is one TCR beta chain with its context. The antigen is undetermined. The entry originates in a study of T-cell memory formation after mild COVID-19. Looking at the study overall: The two donors had largely donor-specific TCR clusters.

General observations from the study: A balance of CD4 and CD8 characterized clones contracting day 15 to 85, whereas later expanders leaned CD4+. Still unconfirmed is whether the second-wave clones peaking on day 37 recognized SARS-CoV-2.

Looked up from germline, CDR1 is SQVTM and CDR2 is ANQGSEA. The CDR3 has 15 residues. V lost 0 bases to trimming and J lost 1 base, with 11 bases between them. Constant-segment primers served in 5'RACE that generated TCR alpha and TCR beta cDNA libraries bearing sample barcodes and UMIs. MiXCR, applied by TCRdb to the 5' RACE reads, yields one record per CDR3 protein. The table records more than 300,000 distinct CDR3 sequences, around 15% of them present only once. The chain employs TRBV29-1 and TRBJ2-3, with unresolved D. Specimen: PBMCs or a T cell subset sorted from them (not recorded which). This receptor was obtained from a man aged 18 to 29 who had mild COVID-19 (a few samples of this study predate the infection). Cell type and time point are not known. The CDR3 DNA reads as TGCAGCGTTGAAGATCTGGGTGTCGGCACAGATACGCAGTATTTT. Translated: CSVEDLGVGTDTQYF.